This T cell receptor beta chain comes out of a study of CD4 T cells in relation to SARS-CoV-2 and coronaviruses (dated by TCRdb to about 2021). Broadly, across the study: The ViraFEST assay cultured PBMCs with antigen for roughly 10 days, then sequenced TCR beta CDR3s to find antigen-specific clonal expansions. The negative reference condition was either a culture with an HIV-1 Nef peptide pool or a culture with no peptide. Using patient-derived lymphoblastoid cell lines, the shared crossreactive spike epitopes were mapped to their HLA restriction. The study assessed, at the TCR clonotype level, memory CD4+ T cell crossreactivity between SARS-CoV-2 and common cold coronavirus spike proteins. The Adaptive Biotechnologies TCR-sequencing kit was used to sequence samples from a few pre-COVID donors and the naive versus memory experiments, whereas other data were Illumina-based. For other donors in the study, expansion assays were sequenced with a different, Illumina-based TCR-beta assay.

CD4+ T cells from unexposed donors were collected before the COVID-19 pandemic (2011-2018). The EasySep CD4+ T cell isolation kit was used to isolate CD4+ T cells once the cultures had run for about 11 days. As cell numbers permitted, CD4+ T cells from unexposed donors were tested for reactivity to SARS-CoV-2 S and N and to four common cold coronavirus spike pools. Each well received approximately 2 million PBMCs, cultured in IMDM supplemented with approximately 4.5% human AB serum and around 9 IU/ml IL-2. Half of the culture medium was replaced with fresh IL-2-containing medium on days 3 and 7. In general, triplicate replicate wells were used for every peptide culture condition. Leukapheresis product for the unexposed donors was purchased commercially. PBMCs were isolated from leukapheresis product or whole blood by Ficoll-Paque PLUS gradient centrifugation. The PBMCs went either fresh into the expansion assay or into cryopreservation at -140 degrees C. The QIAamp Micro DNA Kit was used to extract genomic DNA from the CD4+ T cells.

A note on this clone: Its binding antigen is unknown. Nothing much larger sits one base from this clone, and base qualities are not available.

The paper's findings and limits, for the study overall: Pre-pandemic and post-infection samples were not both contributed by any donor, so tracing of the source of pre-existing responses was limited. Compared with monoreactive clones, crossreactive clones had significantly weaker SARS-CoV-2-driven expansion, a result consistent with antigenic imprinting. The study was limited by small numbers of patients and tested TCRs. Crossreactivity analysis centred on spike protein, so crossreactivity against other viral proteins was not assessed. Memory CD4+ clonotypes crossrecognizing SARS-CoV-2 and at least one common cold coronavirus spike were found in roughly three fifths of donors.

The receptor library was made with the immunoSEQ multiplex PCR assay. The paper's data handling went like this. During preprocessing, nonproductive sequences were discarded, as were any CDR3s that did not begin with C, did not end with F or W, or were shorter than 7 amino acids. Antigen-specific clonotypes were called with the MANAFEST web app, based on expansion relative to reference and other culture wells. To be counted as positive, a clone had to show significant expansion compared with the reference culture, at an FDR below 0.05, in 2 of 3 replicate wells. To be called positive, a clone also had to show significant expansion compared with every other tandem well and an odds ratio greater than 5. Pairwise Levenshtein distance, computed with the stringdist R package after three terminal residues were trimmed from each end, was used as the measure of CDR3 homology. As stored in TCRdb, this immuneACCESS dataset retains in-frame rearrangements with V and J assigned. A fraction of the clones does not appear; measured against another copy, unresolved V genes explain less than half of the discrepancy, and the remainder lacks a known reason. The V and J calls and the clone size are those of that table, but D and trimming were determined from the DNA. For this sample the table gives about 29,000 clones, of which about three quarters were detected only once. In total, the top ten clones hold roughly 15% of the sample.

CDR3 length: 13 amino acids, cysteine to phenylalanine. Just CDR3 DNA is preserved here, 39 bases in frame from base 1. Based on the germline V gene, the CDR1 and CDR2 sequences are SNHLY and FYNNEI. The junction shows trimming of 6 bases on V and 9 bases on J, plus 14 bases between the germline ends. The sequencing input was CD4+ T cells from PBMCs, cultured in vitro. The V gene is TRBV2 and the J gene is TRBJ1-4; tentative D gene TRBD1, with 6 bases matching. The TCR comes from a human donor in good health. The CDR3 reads CASRGTREKKLFF. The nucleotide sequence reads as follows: TGTGCCAGCAGGGGGACAAGGGAGAAAAAACTGTTTTTT.